The source of this T cell receptor (beta chain) is a study of shared clonotypes between healthy human individuals. For the study at large: The study drew on a couple of women and a few men aged 18 to 49 as donors.

The run depth of the assay was deep. Assay used: immunoSEQ multiplex PCR; TCRdb lists only in-frame clones, some missing. The sample has about 1.5 million clones; roughly 96% are singletons. The study, taken as a whole, reports: Clonotypes shared by all four sorted-subset donors had higher generation probabilities than non-shared clonotypes. Clonotype sharing across several donors was observed for about 4.8% of naive CD4 clonotypes.

In its sample, this clone was seen once. What it binds is unknown. Trimming took off 7 bases at V and 1 base at J, with 18 bases between the two ends. Germline V gene lookup returns CDR1 SGHTS and CDR2 YDEGEE. The CDR3 is made up of 16 amino acids. This receptor was obtained from a man between 25 and 39 years old in good health. Sequencing was performed on naive CD4+ T cells sorted from blood. As for subset: CD45RA+ positively selected. This rearrangement joins TRBV5-8 to TRBJ1-5; tentatively, D is TRBD1 (6 bases). The CDR3, as DNA: TGTGCCAGCCGCCGGCCCGGGGGCCTAAGCAATCAGCCCCAGCATTTT. It is translated as CASRRPGGLSNQPQHF. Full variable domain (remainder filled in from reference TRBV5-8 and TRBJ1-5): EAGVTQSPTHLIKTRGQQATLRCSPISGHTSVYWYQQALGLGLQFLLWYDEGEERNRGNFPPRFSGRQFPNYSSELNVNALELEDSALYLCASRRPGGLSNQPQHFGDGTRLSIL.